This TCR beta chain originates from a study of blood T cell repertoires in COVID-19. Assay: immunoSEQ multiplex PCR; the TCRdb copy retains only in-frame clones and omits some. In the table there are about 260,000 clones, about 87% of which are singletons. The V and J ends lost 6 bases and 6 bases, in that order; junction bases with no gene match: 14. The CDR3 spans 17 residues. CDR1 and CDR2 from the germline V gene are SSHAT and FNYEAQ (reference sequence). The receptor was isolated from a woman between 55 and 75 years old with COVID-19, enrolled during active disease. Sequenced input: peripheral blood. The V and J genes are TRBV7-7 and TRBJ2-2, with 9 bases that match TRBD2. The CDR3 region is CASSPIALSGRPGELFF. CDR3 nucleotide sequence: TGTGCCAGCAGTCCTATAGCCCTCAGCGGGAGGCCCGGGGAGCTGTTTTTT.